A single sample is the source of the 10 T cell receptor beta chains below, sequenced in a study of human T cells and chemical hapten exposure. Sample time point: patch test 1, 2 weeks after DPC sensitization. Noted treatment: therapeutic diphenylcyclopropenone sensitization with weekly scalp DPC. TCRdb recomputed calls from the RACE reads with MiXCR, one row per CDR3 protein. This table holds under 200,000 distinct CDR3 sequences, more than 12% found once. This sample comprised whole blood, obtained in connection with sensitization to the hapten diphenylcyclopropenone (DPC). The receptors were sampled from a woman in her 30s with alopecia areata. Some clones in this sample may be carry-over from other donors' samples.

This clonotype turned up a few times. The chain couples TRBV3-1 to TRBJ2-6, with TRBD2 matching over 9 bases. After removal of 5 bases from V and 5 bases from J, the junction contained 16 bases not matched to a gene. Germline CDR1 reads LGHDT; CDR2 reads YNNKEL (reference sequence). The CDR3 loop spans 19 amino acids. CDR3 sequence (DNA): TGTGCCAGCAGCTCAGTAGGGTCTGTAGCGGGAGATAGGGCCAACGTCCTGACTTTC. As protein: CASSSVGSVAGDRANVLTF.

Only a few counts were recorded for this clonotype. The chain combines TRBV10-2 with TRBJ1-1; 9 bases are a match to TRBD1. The CDR3 has 13 residues. Germline-derived CDR1 and CDR2 are WSHSY and SAAADI. The V segment lost 7 bases and the J segment 5 bases; nucleotides outside the gene matches: 5. CDR3 residues: CASKFGQGTEAFF. The CDR3 DNA follows: TGCGCCAGCAAGTTTGGACAGGGGACTGAAGCTTTCTTT.

The rearrangement links TRBV10-3 to TRBJ2-1; 13 nucleotides line up with TRBD2. The CDR3 loop spans 16 amino acids. Germline-derived CDR1 and CDR2 are ENHRY and SYGVKD. With 10 bases clipped from V and 9 bases from J, the junction kept 15 bases outside the gene matches. The CDR3 protein is CATHNGLAGAQTEQFF. The CDR3 coding sequence is TGTGCCACCCACAACGGACTAGCGGGAGCCCAGACTGAGCAGTTCTTC.

This clonotype came up many times. The V and J genes are TRBV27 and TRBJ2-6, with 7 bases that match TRBD1. There are 15 residues in the CDR3. Germline loops: CDR1 MNHEY, CDR2 SMNVEV (reference sequence). V lost 5 bases and J lost 3; bases outside the gene matches: 4. The CDR3 reads CASSHRGGGANVLTF. CDR3 DNA: TGTGCCAGCAGTCACAGGGGTGGTGGGGCCAACGTCCTGACTTTC.

The rearrangement joins TRBV28 to TRBJ1-2; D is unresolved. There are 12 residues in the CDR3. V lost 7 bases and J lost 4, with 10 bases in between. Looked up from germline, CDR1 is MDHEN and CDR2 is SYDVKM. As DNA, the CDR3 is TGTGCCAGCACCCCGGGCTTCTATGGCTACACCTTC. This sequence encodes CASTPGFYGYTF.

This clonotype was observed a few times. The J gene is TRBJ1-4, the V gene TRBV19; unclear D gene. The ends were cut back, 3 bases at V and 2 bases at J, with 7 bases in the middle. Germline CDR1 reads LNHDA; CDR2 reads SQIVND (reference sequence). The CDR3 loop spans 14 amino acids. The CDR3 sequence: CASSISATNEKLFF. CDR3 DNA sequence: TGTGCCAGTAGTATTTCGGCTACTAATGAAAAACTGTTTTTT. The variable domain in full, with the rest retrieved from reference TRBV19 and TRBJ1-4, is DGGITQSPKYLFRKEGQNVTLSCEQNLNHDAMYWYRQDPGQGLRLIYYSQIVNDFQKGDIAEGYSVSREKKESFPLTVTSAQKNPTAFYLCASSISATNEKLFFGSGTQLSVL.

A few counts support this clonotype. The V and J genes are TRBV29-1 and TRBJ2-1, with a tentative D call TRBD1 (5 bases). Germline V gene data show CDR1 as SQVTM and CDR2 as ANQGSEA. The CDR3 consists of 13 residues. V lost 2 bases and J lost 10, with 15 bases in between. The CDR3 region has the DNA TGCAGCGTTGAATCCAGGGTCGGTCACGAGCAGTTCTTC. Translation gives CSVESRVGHEQFF.

This clonotype was detected only a few times. The chain's CDR3 is CASSHRTAGANVLTF. The CDR3 DNA is TGTGCCAGCAGCCACCGGACAGCGGGGGCCAACGTCCTGACTTTC. The chain uses TRBV3-1 and TRBJ2-6; tentatively, D is TRBD1 (6 bases). CDR1 is LGHDT, CDR2 YNNKEL, per germline (reference sequence). This CDR3 contains 15 residues. V dropped 3 bases and J dropped 4 bases, with 10 bases sitting between them.

V and J are TRBV3-1 and TRBJ2-5; 10 bases map to TRBD2. This CDR3 region has 14 residues. The germline CDR1 and CDR2 sequences are LGHDT and YNNKEL (reference sequence). V lost 6 bases and J lost 2; bases outside the gene matches: 3. The CDR3 region is CASRLAGTQETQYF. CDR3 sequence (DNA): TGTGCCAGCAGACTAGCGGGGACTCAAGAGACCCAGTACTTC.

This clonotype was counted a few times. This rearrangement joins TRBV29-1 to TRBJ2-2; D is perhaps TRBD1 (5 bases). The CDR3 is 11 residues long. Germline assignment: CDR1 SQVTM and CDR2 ANQGSEA. V was shortened by 4 bases and J by 5 bases, with 5 bases between the two germline ends. CDR3 loop: CSVGTTGELFF. As DNA, the CDR3 is TGCAGCGTTGGGACAACCGGGGAGCTGTTTTTT.